A selection of T cell receptor beta chains follows, all from one sample in a study of T cell responses to AZD1222 COVID-19 vaccine. Assay used: immunoSEQ multiplex PCR; TCRdb lists only in-frame clones, some missing. The sample contains 95,000 to 110,000 clones, 88% of which appear only once. The sequencing here drew on peripheral blood, taken on day 0 of AZD1222 vaccination. These receptors were collected from an adult in good health. CDR3s include the opening cysteine and the closing phenylalanine or tryptophan. The order of the fields is CDR3 length, clone size, J gene, D gene, V gene, CDR3 DNA, CDR3 protein. D genes are given only for firm matches. The listing skips clone size in some rows; elsewhere it reads once, few, many or a size class.

>14|NA|TRBJ1-1|NA|TRBV5-1
TGCGCCAGCAGCTTGGAGATCCGGGCCACGGCAGCTTTCTTT
CASSLEIRATAAFF
>12|NA|TRBJ1-1|NA|TRBV28
TGTGCCGGAAGGGGCCTAAACACTGAAGCTTTCTTT
CAGRGLNTEAFF
>15|NA|TRBJ1-5|NA|TRBV6-2/TRBV6-3
TGTGCCAGCAGTTACTCAGGCAGGGGAGCTCAGCCCCAGCATTTT
CASSYSGRGAQPQHF
>17|NA|TRBJ1-1|TRBD1|TRBV7-9
TGTGCCAGCAGCTTAGTAGGGACAGGACGTATGAACACTGAAGCTTTCTTT
CASSLVGTGRMNTEAFF
>16|NA|TRBJ1-1|TRBD1|TRBV6-2/TRBV6-3
TGTGCCAGCAGTCCAAGGAGGGACAGGGTGAACACTGAAGCTTTCTTT
CASSPRRDRVNTEAFF
>13|NA|TRBJ2-3|NA|TRBV5-1
TGCGCCAGCAGCTTGGCCGGGACAGATACGCAGTATTTT
CASSLAGTDTQYF
>12|NA|TRBJ2-7|NA|TRBV7-2
TGTGCCAGCACCCTACTTGATAGGGAGCAGTACTTC
CASTLLDREQYF
>11|NA|TRBJ1-1|NA|TRBV5-8
TGTGCCAGCAGCTTAGTTAGAGAGGCTTTCTTT
CASSLVREAFF
>14|few|TRBJ1-2|TRBD1|TRBV28
TGTGCCAGCAGTTGGGACAGGAAGTACTATGGCTACACCTTC
CASSWDRKYYGYTF
>12|NA|TRBJ1-2|NA|TRBV28
TGTGCCAGCAGTTTCTCCCGCCGAGGCTACACCTTC
CASSFSRRGYTF
>16|once|TRBJ2-1|TRBD1|TRBV24-1
TGTGCCACCGCGAATTTACCGGGACAGGGGGCAGGTGAGCAGTTCTTC
CATANLPGQGAGEQFF
>16|NA|TRBJ1-1|NA|TRBV16
TGTGCCAGCAGCTCTCAAAGGCGCAGCCTAAACACTGAAGCTTTCTTT
CASSSQRRSLNTEAFF
>16|once|TRBJ2-5|TRBD2|TRBV5-1
TGCGCCAGCAGCTCGGTAGCGGGAGGCCTCCAAGAGACCCAGTACTTC
CASSSVAGGLQETQYF
>14|NA|TRBJ1-2|NA|TRBV10-3
TGTGCCATCAGTGGGTTTGGGCGAGACTATGGCTACACCTTC
CAISGFGRDYGYTF
>17|NA|TRBJ2-5|TRBD1|TRBV14
TGTGCCAGCAGCCAAGATCTGAGACAGGGGGCGGGAGAGACCCAGTACTTC
CASSQDLRQGAGETQYF
>14|NA|TRBJ2-7|NA|TRBV5-1
TGCGCCAGCAGCACGGACAGCAGCTCCTACGAGCAGTACTTC
CASSTDSSSYEQYF
>14|once|TRBJ1-2|NA|TRBV30
TGTGCCTGGAGTGGGGGAGCAGCTAACTATGGCTACACCTTC
CAWSGGAANYGYTF
>13|NA|TRBJ1-1|NA|TRBV21-1
TGTGCCAGCAGCCCCAGGGCTGACACTGAAGCTTTCTTT
CASSPRADTEAFF
>13|NA|TRBJ1-2|TRBD1|TRBV3-1/TRBV3-2
TGTGCCAGCACCAGGACAGGAGGCTATGGCTACACCTTC
CASTRTGGYGYTF
>12|NA|TRBJ2-7|NA|TRBV2
TGTGCCAGCAGGCTGGACTCCTACGAGCAGTACTTC
CASRLDSYEQYF
>17|NA|TRBJ2-7|TRBD1|TRBV25-1
TGTGCCAGCAGTGAAAATTTCAAGGGACAGGGTTTCTCCGAGCAGTACTTC
CASSENFKGQGFSEQYF
>16|NA|TRBJ2-3|TRBD1|TRBV19
TGTGCCAGCCAGGGCTTGGTAACAGGGGCCGCAGATACGCAGTATTTT
CASQGLVTGAADTQYF
>13|NA|TRBJ2-1|NA|TRBV19
TGTGCCAGTAGTATAGGGCTACGTTCGGCCAAGTTCTTC
CASSIGLRSAKFF
>11|few|TRBJ2-5|NA|TRBV12-3/TRBV12-4
TGTGCCAGCAGTTTAAGGGAGACCCAGTACTTC
CASSLRETQYF
>14|NA|TRBJ2-1|NA|TRBV29-1
TGCAGCGTTCACCACTTCGGGGGTCTCAATGAGCAGTTCTTC
CSVHHFGGLNEQFF
>15|NA|TRBJ2-4|TRBD2|TRBV6-4
TGTGCCAGCAGTGAACTAGCGGGGGGGAGAAACATTCAGTACTTC
CASSELAGGRNIQYF
>13|once|TRBJ1-4|NA|TRBV28
TGTGCCAGCATCCCGGCAACTAATGAAAAACTGTTTTTT
CASIPATNEKLFF
>15|NA|TRBJ1-5|NA|TRBV28
TGTGCCAGCAGTGGCCGGGACGGAACCAATCAGCCCCAGCATTTT
CASSGRDGTNQPQHF
>15|NA|TRBJ2-5|NA|TRBV2
TGTGCCAGCAGTGAGGGCCTACGGGCTGGCGAGACCCAGTACTTC
CASSEGLRAGETQYF
>16|NA|TRBJ2-3|NA|TRBV19
TGTGCCAGTACCCCCGGTGGGGGAGTTGACGCAGATACGCAGTATTTT
CASTPGGGVDADTQYF
>17|NA|TRBJ2-1|TRBD2|TRBV23-1
TGCGCCAGCATTACAAAAGTACGGGAGGCAGCCTACAATGAGCAGTTCTTC
CASITKVREAAYNEQFF
>16|once|TRBJ1-5|TRBD1|TRBV7-2
TGTGCCAGCAGCCCCGGACAGGGAATGGGCAATCAGCCCCAGCATTTT
CASSPGQGMGNQPQHF
>13|NA|TRBJ2-7|NA|TRBV6-5
TGTGCCAGTTCTTCGTGGAGAGCGTACGAGCAGTACTTC
CASSSWRAYEQYF
>14|NA|TRBJ1-1|NA|TRBV28
TGTGCCAGCAGTTTATCTCCCCCGAACACTGAAGCTTTCTTT
CASSLSPPNTEAFF
>16|NA|TRBJ2-3|TRBD2|TRBV7-3
TGTGCCAGCAGCCCATCCTCCGGGACTAGGGCAGATACGCAGTATTTT
CASSPSSGTRADTQYF
>13|once|TRBJ2-3|TRBD2|TRBV6-5
TGTGCCAGCAAGTCTAGCGGGACAGATACGCAGTATTTT
CASKSSGTDTQYF
>13|NA|TRBJ1-1|NA|TRBV6-6
TGTGCCAGCAGTTATCCCCCTCAGGTTGAAGCTTTCTTT
CASSYPPQVEAFF
>15|few|TRBJ1-2|NA|TRBV4-3
TGCGCCAGCAGCCTAACCTCCGGGACTCTCTATGGCTACACCTTC
CASSLTSGTLYGYTF
>12|once|TRBJ1-1|NA|TRBV12-3/TRBV12-4
TGTGCCAGCAGTTTTTTTCGACGTGAAGCTTTCTTT
CASSFFRREAFF
>12|NA|TRBJ2-1|NA|TRBV27
TGTGCCAGCAGTTCTTGGGGCGGTGAGCAGTTCTTC
CASSSWGGEQFF
>14|NA|TRBJ2-1|NA|TRBV4-3
TGCGCCAGCAGCCGGGACAAGAATTTTTATGAGCAGTTCTTC
CASSRDKNFYEQFF
>15|few|TRBJ2-7|TRBD2|TRBV3-1/TRBV3-2
TGTGCCAGCAGCGAGGGACTAGCGGGATCCTACGAGCAGTACTTC
CASSEGLAGSYEQYF
>15|NA|TRBJ2-1|NA|TRBV10-1
TGCGCCAGCAGTGGGGGAGCGGAGAAACACAATGAGCAGTTCTTC
CASSGGAEKHNEQFF
>15|NA|TRBJ1-2|NA|TRBV7-2
TGTGCCAGCAGCTTAGTGGTCGGGGGTAACTATGGCTACACCTTC
CASSLVVGGNYGYTF
>16|few|TRBJ1-1|NA|TRBV9
TGTGCCAGCAGCTCCCATGGGGGGGGGCTGGACACTGAAGCTTTCTTT
CASSSHGGGLDTEAFF
>18|NA|TRBJ1-5|NA|TRBV21-1
TGTGCCAGCAGCAAAGCGCTAGCGGGGGTTCATAGCAATCAGCCCCAGCATTTT
CASSKALAGVHSNQPQHF
>16|NA|TRBJ1-3|TRBD1|TRBV10-3
TGTGCCATCAGTGCGGGACAGGATTACTCTGGAAACACCATATATTTT
CAISAGQDYSGNTIYF
>13|NA|TRBJ1-5|NA|TRBV2
TGTGCCAGCAGTACCCGTTGGGAACAGCCCCAGCATTTT
CASSTRWEQPQHF
>13|NA|TRBJ2-7|TRBD2|TRBV11-1
TGTGCCAGCAGCTGGACTAGCGGGTACGAGCAGTACTTC
CASSWTSGYEQYF
>18|NA|TRBJ2-3|NA|TRBV7-9
TGTGCCAGCAGCCACCGCCTTTTACTAGACTTAAGGGCAGATACGCAGTATTTT
CASSHRLLLDLRADTQYF
>14|NA|TRBJ1-5|NA|TRBV15
TGTGCCACCAGCAGAGTCGGAAGCAATCAGCCCCAGCATTTT
CATSRVGSNQPQHF